The T cell receptor beta chain under discussion was sequenced for a study of T cell repertoires in cytomegalovirus infection. The V gene end was trimmed by 4 bases and the J gene end by 0 bases; junction bases not matched to a gene: 8. The germline gives CDR1 SGHTA, CDR2 FQGTGA. The CDR3 totals 16 residues. This clonotype appeared a few times. Its antigen remains unknown. Each CDR3 protein gets one entry after TCRdb re-called the reads with MiXCR. The table lists 900,000 to 950,000 distinct CDR3 sequences, 25% to 40% of them singletons. Study conclusions and caveats: Cumulative public TCR beta family frequency identified carriers of CMV plus the relevant HLA.

The V call is TRBV7-3, the J call TRBJ2-5, with 7 nucleotides matching TRBD2. The material was cultured CD8+ T cells from PBMCs, obtained from culture after CMV antigen stimulation. This clonotype was sampled from a human donor in good health (CMV status not recorded). Some clones in this sample may be carry-over from other donors' samples. CDR3: CASSSPGTTHQETQYF. The CDR3 DNA sequence: TGTGCCAGCAGCTCCCCCGGGACTACCCACCAAGAGACCCAGTACTTC.